These 31 T cell receptor beta chains share one sample of origin, sequenced in a study of T cell responses to AZD1222 COVID-19 vaccine. Some clones are missing from TCRdb's copy, which holds only in-frame ones; the method was immunoSEQ multiplex PCR. The sample lists 95,000 to 150,000 clones; approximately 92% were seen once. The sample here was peripheral blood, taken on day 0 of AZD1222 vaccination. These TCRs come from an adult in good health.

The chain links TRBV3-1 (or the pseudogene TRBV3-2) to TRBJ2-1; possibly TRBD2 for D (6 bases). Trimming took 2 bases from V and 4 from J, leaving 12 bases between them. The germline gives CDR1 LGHDT, CDR2 YNNKEL (reference sequence). This CDR3 is 15 amino acids long. The CDR3 region is CASSQSSGTYNEQFF. CDR3 in DNA: TGTGCCAGCAGCCAAAGCTCGGGGACTTACAATGAGCAGTTCTTC.

The genes are TRBV28 and TRBJ1-3; possibly TRBD1 for D (5 bases). CDR1 MDHEN and CDR2 SYDVKM come from the germline V gene. This CDR3 has 14 amino acids. With 3 bases removed from V and 8 bases from J, the gap between germline ends came to 14 bases. CDR3 sequence reads: CASSFQGTGHTIYF. CDR3 in DNA: TGTGCCAGCAGTTTCCAGGGTACTGGCCACACCATATATTTT.

The chain carries TRBV10-3 and TRBJ1-6; 8 bases are a match to TRBD1. Trimming at V came to 3 bases and at J to 9 bases, leaving 7 bases not matched to a gene. The CDR3 is 15 residues long. CDR1 is ENHRY and CDR2 is SYGVKD in the germline V gene. Written as DNA, the CDR3 is TGTGCCATCAGTGAATCCGGACAGGGTGGTTCACCCCTCCACTTT. Translated, it gives CAISESGQGGSPLHF.

V and J are TRBV24-1 and TRBJ2-1; 9 bases are shared with TRBD2. The CDR3 loop spans 18 amino acids. Germline V lookup: CDR1 KGHDR, CDR2 SFDVKD. V shed 0 bases, J shed 5 bases, and the junction held 10 bases outside the gene matches. CDR3: CATSDLQAAGGPNNEQFF. The CDR3 DNA sequence: TGTGCCACCAGTGATTTGCAAGCGGCGGGAGGGCCTAACAATGAGCAGTTCTTC.

The gene calls are TRBV7-9 and TRBJ2-7; 9 bases align to TRBD2. The V gene end was trimmed by 4 bases and the J gene end by 6 bases; junction bases not matched to a gene: 10. This CDR3 region has 15 residues. In germline, CDR1 is SEHNR, CDR2 FQNEAQ (reference sequence). CDR3: CASSSAWTSAVEQYF. The CDR3 bases are TGTGCCAGCAGCTCTGCCTGGACTAGCGCCGTCGAGCAGTACTTC.

The chain uses TRBV5-5 and TRBJ2-1, with 10 nucleotides matching TRBD1. Per germline, CDR1 SGHKS and CDR2 YYEKEE (reference sequence). The CDR3 consists of 14 residues. Trimming cost V 4 bases and J 8 bases; bases outside gene matches: 6. CDR3 DNA: TGTGCCAGCAGCCGACAGGGGGCGTACCATGAGCAGTTCTTC. Translated: CASSRQGAYHEQFF.

This clone was detected once. The chain is built from TRBV10-3 and TRBJ1-5; TRBD1 matches 10 bases. The germline gives CDR1 ENHRY, CDR2 SYGVKD. This CDR3 is 13 amino acids long. With V trimmed by 6 bases and J by 5 bases, 1 base remained unmatched. The CDR3 DNA reads as TGTGCCATCAGGGGGACAGGGGATCAGCCCCAGCATTTT. This gives the protein CAIRGTGDQPQHF.

J is TRBJ2-1 and V is TRBV27, with D uncertain. Trimming pared 6 bases from V and 0 bases from J, leaving 12 bases between. Per germline, CDR1 MNHEY and CDR2 SMNVEV (reference sequence). The CDR3 runs 15 residues. The chain's CDR3 is CASRTQTYSYNEQFF. In DNA, the CDR3 is TGTGCCAGCAGGACTCAGACATACTCCTACAATGAGCAGTTCTTC.

This clone was seen just once. The chain has TRBV5-1 and TRBJ2-3; 9 nucleotides line up with TRBD1. This CDR3 has 16 residues. Trimming at V came to 3 bases and at J to 1 base, leaving 6 bases not matched to a gene. Germline CDR1 SGHRS, CDR2 YFSETQ. CDR3 bases: TGCGCCAGCAGCTACCCCCGGGACAGGGGCACAGATACGCAGTATTTT. This sequence encodes CASSYPRDRGTDTQYF.

The chain employs TRBV6-5 and TRBJ2-7; the match to TRBD2 covers 8 bases. The V gene's germline CDR1 is MNHEY and CDR2 SVGAGI. The CDR3 totals 15 residues. The junction had 10 bases not matched to a gene; V was cut back by 6 bases and J by 3 bases. The CDR3 reads CASSLAAGGRYEQYF. In nucleotides, the CDR3 is TGTGCCAGCAGCCTTGCCGCGGGGGGACGCTACGAGCAGTACTTC.

This clone was observed a single time. V is TRBV2 and J is TRBJ1-3; D ambiguous. The length of the CDR3 is 13 residues. Trimming took off 2 bases at V and 9 bases at J, with 11 bases between the two ends. Germline CDR1 and CDR2: SNHLY and FYNNEI. CDR3 loop: CASSEFEASTIYF. The DNA for the CDR3 is TGTGCCAGCAGTGAATTTGAGGCTTCCACCATATATTTT.

The CDR3 region has the DNA TGCGCCAGCAGTGCCCCCATTTTACCCCATTTCGGGAGGCAATTAGATACGCAGTATTTT. It is translated as CASSAPILPHFGRQLDTQYF. The rearrangement joins TRBV10-1 to TRBJ2-3; TRBD2 matches at 7 bases. CDR3 length: 20 residues. With V trimmed by 4 bases and J by 5 bases, 24 bases remained unmatched. CDR1 is WNHNN, CDR2 SYGVQD, per germline (reference sequence).

This clone was seen just once. The chain recombines TRBV6-5 with TRBJ1-5, with 9 bases lining up with TRBD1. Germline CDR1 MNHEY, CDR2 SVGAGI. V was clipped by 7 bases and J by 5 bases; unmatched bases: 9. This CDR3 has 15 residues. The CDR3 coding sequence is TGTGCCAGCATCACGGGACAGGGTATGGATCAGCCCCAGCATTTT. Protein product: CASITGQGMDQPQHF.

The chain employs TRBV6-5 and TRBJ2-7, with 8 bases fitting TRBD2. Germline-derived CDR1 and CDR2 are MNHEY and SVGAGI. The CDR3 sequence is 15 residues long. The V segment lost 4 bases and the J segment 0 bases; nucleotides outside the gene matches: 5. The CDR3 loop is CASSSSGSFSYEQYF. Written as DNA, the CDR3 is TGTGCCAGCAGTTCGAGCGGGAGTTTCTCCTACGAGCAGTACTTC.

The rearrangement joins TRBV7-8 to TRBJ1-3; TRBD1 might be the D (6 bases). The V gene lost 5 bases and the J gene lost 3 bases, with 23 bases spanning the gap. This CDR3 contains 18 residues. CDR1 and CDR2 (germline): SGHVS, FQNEAQ. The CDR3 DNA follows: TGTGCCAGCAGCACCGGGACAAATCCGTCACTGTTTGGAAACACCATATATTTT. Its protein product is CASSTGTNPSLFGNTIYF.

The chain combines TRBV3-1 (or the pseudogene TRBV3-2) with TRBJ2-1; tentatively, D is TRBD2 (6 bases). Germline CDR1 LGHDT, CDR2 YNNKEL (reference sequence). The CDR3 extends over 14 amino acids. V was trimmed by 0 bases and J by 10 bases, leaving 13 bases between them. The chain's CDR3 is CASSQETRGREQFF. The DNA for the CDR3 is TGTGCCAGCAGCCAAGAAACACGGGGGAGGGAGCAGTTCTTC.

The rearrangement links TRBV18 to TRBJ1-5; no firm D call. Trimming removed 4 bases at V and 5 bases at J, with 9 bases between. This CDR3 has 13 amino acids. Germline values: CDR1 KGHSH, CDR2 LQKENI. In DNA, the CDR3 is TGTGCCAGCTCACAATGGGAGGATCAGCCCCAGCATTTT. Amino acid sequence: CASSQWEDQPQHF.

The rearrangement links TRBV28 to TRBJ1-2; perhaps TRBD1 as D (5 bases). The CDR3 sequence is 14 residues long. V was cut by 2 bases and J by 3 bases, with 10 bases left in between. Germline V lookup: CDR1 MDHEN, CDR2 SYDVKM. Written as DNA, the CDR3 is TGTGCCAGCAGTTTAGTGCGGGGGTACTATGGCTACACCTTC. Its protein product is CASSLVRGYYGYTF.

CDR3 in DNA: TGTGCCAGCAGCCAAGAGACTGTAAACACCATATATTTT. Its translation: CASSQETVNTIYF. The rearrangement uses TRBV3-1 (or the pseudogene TRBV3-2) and TRBJ1-3, with D unresolved. V lost 0 bases, J lost 6 bases, and 6 bases lay in between. CDR3 length: 13 residues. Germline CDR1 LGHDT, CDR2 YNNKEL (reference sequence).

The rearrangement joins TRBV19 to TRBJ2-3, with D uncertain. Germline CDR1 reads LNHDA; CDR2 reads SQIVND (reference sequence). V dropped 7 bases and J dropped 4 bases, with 12 bases sitting between them. This CDR3 region has 13 residues. The CDR3 DNA reads as TGTGCCAGTAAACCCGACTTCGCAGATACGCAGTATTTT. Its protein product is CASKPDFADTQYF.

The rearrangement uses TRBV6-6 and TRBJ2-2, with 7 positions matching TRBD1. The CDR3 is made up of 16 amino acids. The germline V gene has CDR1 MNHNY and CDR2 SVGAGI (reference sequence). The V segment lost 7 bases and the J segment 1 base; nucleotides outside the gene matches: 9. This CDR3 reads CASTVRTGGNTGELFF. The CDR3 bases are TGTGCCAGCACCGTCCGGACAGGAGGGAACACCGGGGAGCTGTTTTTT.

This clone was detected once. The J gene is TRBJ2-2, the V gene TRBV19; D gene uncertain. This CDR3 region has 12 residues. Trimming took 2 bases from V and 7 from J, leaving 5 bases between them. Germline CDR1 is LNHDA and CDR2 is SQIVND (reference sequence). The DNA for the CDR3 is TGTGCCAGTAGTATAATTTTCGGGGAGCTGTTTTTT. It yields the protein CASSIIFGELFF.

The rearrangement joins TRBV3-1 (or the pseudogene TRBV3-2) to TRBJ2-6; D gene unclear. From germline, CDR1 is LGHDT and CDR2 YNNKEL (reference sequence). The CDR3 length is 13 residues. Trimming took off 4 bases at V and 4 bases at J, with 5 bases between the two ends. The DNA for the CDR3 is TGTGCCAGCAGCCCCCCAGGGGCCAACGTCCTGACTTTC. It is translated as CASSPPGANVLTF.

This rearrangement joins TRBV4-2 to TRBJ2-3; 9 bases match TRBD2. V lost 8 bases and J lost 3; bases outside the gene matches: 6. The CDR3 consists of 14 residues. Per germline, CDR1 LGHNA and CDR2 YNFKEQ. The DNA for the CDR3 is TGTGCCAGCGCGCTCAGCGGGAGGACAGATACGCAGTATTTT. It yields the protein CASALSGRTDTQYF.

This sequence joins TRBV2 and TRBJ1-4, with D maybe TRBD1 (5 bases). With 10 bases removed from V and 0 bases from J, the gap between germline ends came to 9 bases. This CDR3 comprises 13 residues. CDR1 SNHLY and CDR2 FYNNEI come from the germline V gene. The CDR3: CAMGVATNEKLFF. The CDR3 nucleotides read TGTGCCATGGGGGTTGCAACTAATGAAAAACTGTTTTTT.

This chain links TRBV3-1 (or the pseudogene TRBV3-2) with TRBJ1-6; the match to TRBD1 covers 7 bases. The CDR3 covers 14 residues. Germline lookup yields CDR1 LGHDT and CDR2 YNNKEL (reference sequence). V was clipped by 1 base and J by 13 bases; unmatched bases: 7. The chain's CDR3 is CASSQGDSIIPLHF. The CDR3 DNA is TGTGCCAGCAGCCAAGGGGACAGCATTATCCCCCTCCACTTT.

The rearrangement joins TRBV5-1 to TRBJ2-1; D call uncertain. The CDR3 sequence is 15 residues long. The ends were cut back, 2 bases at V and 3 bases at J, with 12 bases in the middle. Germline CDR1 SGHRS, CDR2 YFSETQ. The CDR3 nucleotides are TGCGCCAGCAGCTTCTTTGGCGCTCTCTACAATGAGCAGTTCTTC. Translation gives CASSFFGALYNEQFF.

V gene TRBV9 combines with J gene TRBJ2-3, with D tentatively TRBD2 (7 bases). Trimming shortened V by 0 bases and J by 4 bases, and 9 bases separated the two germline ends. This CDR3 comprises 14 residues. Germline loops: CDR1 SGDLS, CDR2 YYNGEE. The CDR3, as DNA: TGTGCCAGCAGCGTAGGGGGGGGCCCAGATACGCAGTATTTT. This encodes CASSVGGGPDTQYF.

In this sample, this clone is medium-sized. The rearrangement joins TRBV30 to TRBJ2-2; D could derive from TRBD1 or TRBD2 (5 bases each). From germline, CDR1 is GTSNPN and CDR2 SVGIG (reference sequence). Trimming stripped 2 bases from V and 5 bases from J, with 18 bases between. This CDR3 has 16 amino acids. The CDR3 sequence is CAWSFPGARETGELFF. CDR3 sequence (DNA): TGTGCCTGGAGTTTTCCCGGGGCCCGCGAAACCGGGGAGCTGTTTTTT.

The genes are TRBV5-1 and TRBJ2-7; weak D call: TRBD2 (5 bases). CDR3 length: 17 amino acids. V was shortened by 0 bases and J by 6 bases, with 22 bases between the two germline ends. Germline CDR1 SGHRS, CDR2 YFSETQ. CDR3 amino acids: CASSLANSRTPGSEQYF. In DNA, the CDR3 is TGCGCCAGCAGCTTGGCCAATAGTCGGACTCCGGGATCCGAGCAGTACTTC.

The J gene is TRBJ2-2, the V gene TRBV5-1; D ambiguous. Per germline, CDR1 SGHRS and CDR2 YFSETQ. CDR3 length: 14 residues. Trimming removed 4 bases from V and 3 bases from J, with 10 bases in between. The CDR3 loop is CASSLSGDTGELFF. Here the CDR3 DNA reads TGCGCCAGCAGCCTCTCAGGTGACACCGGGGAGCTGTTTTTT.